What follows is one T cell receptor beta chain and its context. Its antigen is unknown. This entry comes from a study of cytomegalovirus exposure and HLA in healthy donors. Study-wide results and limits: Donor immune exposure was known only as CMV serostatus. The productive fraction for most TCR beta V segments was about 87% or about 30% in an earlier analysis.

The CDR3 totals 14 residues. Germline-derived CDR1 and CDR2 are SQVTM and ANQGSEA. The junction had 10 bases not matched to a gene; V was cut back by 7 bases and J by 4 bases. In the PCR, 60 Vbeta and 13 Jbeta primers were used. The data were produced by immunoSEQ multiplex PCR, yet TCRdb's version contains in-frame clones alone and is incomplete. Of 150,000 to 200,000 clones detected, around 78% appear once; the ten largest clones hold approximately 2%. Sequenced material: PBMCs. The chain is built from TRBV29-1 and TRBJ1-2, with 9 bases aligning to TRBD1. The sequence derives from a man aged 30 to 39 in good health and CMV-seronegative. CDR3 residues: CSGGSTGGAYGYTF. CDR3 bases: TGCAGCGGGGGGTCAACAGGGGGCGCCTATGGCTACACCTTC.